One and the same sample provided the 15 T cell receptor beta chains below, sequenced in a study of shared T cell receptors in the human thymus (dated by TCRdb to 2020 to 2022). The library relied on the immunoSEQ multiplex PCR assay. This is the immuneACCESS table as TCRdb keeps it, with only in-frame sequences that have V and J called. A part of the clones is gone; compared with another copy, unresolved V genes explain less than half, and the rest is unexplained. Recorded for this sample are about 730,000 clones; 80% to 90% of them occurred a single time. In total, the top ten clones hold around 0.0099% of the sample. This sample was also put to use in a study of human thymus T cells.

Sequenced material: thymocytes. These receptors were obtained from a girl in the first two years of life with a congenital heart defect. Donor details come from another sample of the same person, matched by shared clones.

The chain joins TRBV6-6 to TRBJ1-1, with TRBD1 identical over 7 bases. The V gene's germline CDR1 is MNHNY and CDR2 SVGAGI (reference sequence). CDR3 length: 14 amino acids. After removal of 4 bases from V and 5 bases from J, the junction contained 7 bases not matched to a gene. This CDR3 reads CASSSGQWGTEAFF. The CDR3 nucleotides are TGTGCCAGCAGTTCGGGACAGTGGGGGACTGAAGCTTTCTTT.

A few counts support this clone. This chain joins TRBV15 and TRBJ1-6, with 7 positions matching TRBD1. The CDR3 loop spans 13 amino acids. Trimming took 8 bases from V and 10 from J; bases not matched to a gene: 8. From germline, CDR1 is LNHNV and CDR2 YYDKDF (reference sequence). CDR3 protein: CATGDRASSPLHF. Here the CDR3 DNA reads TGTGCCACCGGAGACAGGGCTAGCTCACCCCTCCACTTT.

The rearrangement joins TRBV5-4 to TRBJ1-3; the match to TRBD1 covers 7 bases. The CDR3 length is 17 residues. In germline, CDR1 is SGHNT, CDR2 YYREEE (reference sequence). V shed 4 bases and J 3 bases; nucleotides not matched to a gene: 13. CDR3 amino acids: CASSPSVKGARGNTIYF. CDR3 DNA sequence: TGTGCCAGCAGCCCGTCAGTTAAGGGGGCTCGTGGAAACACCATATATTTT.

V gene TRBV7-2 combines with J gene TRBJ1-6; 9 bases fit TRBD1. The CDR3 has 19 residues. After removal of 2 bases from V and 10 bases from J, the junction contained 18 bases not matched to a gene. Germline loops: CDR1 SGHTA, CDR2 FQGNSA. CDR3 nucleotides: TGTGCCAGCAGCTTACCCTCTAAAGACAGGGGGTTACTATTATCACCCCTCCACTTT. Its translation is CASSLPSKDRGLLLSPLHF.

The CDR3 bases are TGTGCCAGTAGCCCACGGGAAGGACAGGGCACCGACGAGCAGTACTTC. This translates into CASSPREGQGTDEQYF. This sequence joins TRBV19 and TRBJ2-7; 8 nucleotides match TRBD1. V lost 6 bases and J lost 5; bases outside the gene matches: 15. Per germline, CDR1 LNHDA and CDR2 SQIVND (reference sequence). CDR3 length equals 16 residues.

This clone has just a few counts. The rearrangement joins TRBV5-1 to TRBJ1-1, with D perhaps matching TRBD1 (6 bases). The V and J ends lost 0 bases and 2 bases respectively, with 20 bases between them. Germline CDR1 reads SGHRS; CDR2 reads YFSETQ. The CDR3 spans 18 residues. CDR3 sequence (DNA): TGCGCCAGCAGCTTGGTTACACGCGGGGGCGCGAGAAACACTGAAGCTTTCTTT. Protein sequence: CASSLVTRGGARNTEAFF.

This chain joins TRBV12-5 and TRBJ1-2; D perhaps matches TRBD1 (5 bases). The germline V and J ends were trimmed by 6 bases and 1 base, with 9 bases remaining between them. This CDR3 has 13 amino acids. Germline loops: CDR1 LGHNT, CDR2 FRNRAP. CDR3 amino acids: CASGVQGNYGYTF. For the CDR3, the DNA is TGTGCTAGTGGGGTCCAGGGTAACTATGGCTACACCTTC.

The CDR3 spells CASSARDNSPLHF. CDR3 nucleotides: TGTGCCAGCAGCGCCAGGGATAATTCACCCCTCCACTTT. The genes are TRBV9 and TRBJ1-6; D may be TRBD1 (5 bases). The V and J ends lost 3 bases and 5 bases respectively, with 6 bases between them. CDR1 is SGDLS and CDR2 is YYNGEE in the germline V gene. CDR3 size: 13 residues.

The rearrangement joins TRBV29-1 to TRBJ1-1; no clear D gene. With 6 bases removed from V and 1 base from J, the gap between germline ends came to 6 bases. CDR3 length equals 11 residues. CDR1 is SQVTM, CDR2 ANQGSEA, per germline. The CDR3 is CSVVRNTEAFF. The CDR3 region has the DNA TGCAGCGTCGTCCGGAACACTGAAGCTTTCTTT.

This clone was observed a handful of times. The chain links TRBV5-3 to TRBJ2-1, with TRBD2 matching 11 bases. TRBV5-3 is sorted into the ORF group, with uncertain function. CDR3 size: 20 residues. V was pared by 1 base and J by 0 bases, with 12 bases of the junction left unmatched. CDR3 protein: CARSLRGEASGGSSYNEQFF. CDR3 DNA: TGTGCCAGAAGCTTGAGGGGGGAAGCTAGCGGGGGGAGCTCCTACAATGAGCAGTTCTTC.

This chain connects TRBV9 to TRBJ2-2; 7 bases fit TRBD1. Looked up from germline, CDR1 is SGDLS and CDR2 is YYNGEE. V trimming: 4 bases; J trimming: 1 base; junction bases outside the gene matches: 13. The CDR3 runs 18 residues. CDR3 bases: TGTGCCAGCAGCCCACGCCGGAACGACAGGGAGAACACCGGGGAGCTGTTTTTT. Protein product: CASSPRRNDRENTGELFF.

This clone was found a few times. The gene calls are TRBV27 and TRBJ2-7; 10 positions match TRBD1. Germline loops: CDR1 MNHEY, CDR2 SMNVEV (reference sequence). V dropped 6 bases and J dropped 1; count of bases not matched to a gene: 6. The CDR3 is 15 amino acids. The CDR3 spells CASSDPGQGSYEQYF. Here the CDR3 DNA reads TGTGCCAGCAGCGATCCGGGACAGGGGTCCTACGAGCAGTACTTC.

The chain links TRBV4-1 to TRBJ2-7; TRBD1 is a possible D gene (6 bases). The CDR3 has 17 amino acids. CDR1 is MGHRA, CDR2 YSYEKL, per germline. The V end lost 1 base, the J end lost 3 bases, and 19 bases lay between the germline ends. The CDR3 protein is CASSQVFRTEFYYEQYF. For the CDR3, the DNA is TGCGCCAGCAGCCAAGTTTTCAGGACAGAATTTTACTACGAGCAGTACTTC.

The rearrangement uses TRBV27 and TRBJ2-5; D may be TRBD2 (7 bases). Germline V gene sequence: CDR1 MNHEY, CDR2 SMNVEV (reference sequence). CDR3 size: 16 residues. The V gene lost 4 bases and the J gene lost 3 bases, with 18 bases spanning the gap. The CDR3 DNA sequence: TGTGCCAGCAGTTGTCAGCCGGCGGGGGCAGAAGAGACCCAGTACTTC. Translated: CASSCQPAGAEETQYF.

The chain has TRBV9 and TRBJ2-1; TRBD2 is a possible D gene (6 bases). This CDR3 comprises 15 residues. With 2 bases removed from V and 8 bases from J, the gap between germline ends came to 17 bases. In germline, CDR1 is SGDLS, CDR2 YYNGEE. CDR3 in amino acids: CASSVEALWEDEQFF. The CDR3 coding sequence is TGTGCCAGCAGCGTCGAAGCCTTGTGGGAGGATGAGCAGTTCTTC.